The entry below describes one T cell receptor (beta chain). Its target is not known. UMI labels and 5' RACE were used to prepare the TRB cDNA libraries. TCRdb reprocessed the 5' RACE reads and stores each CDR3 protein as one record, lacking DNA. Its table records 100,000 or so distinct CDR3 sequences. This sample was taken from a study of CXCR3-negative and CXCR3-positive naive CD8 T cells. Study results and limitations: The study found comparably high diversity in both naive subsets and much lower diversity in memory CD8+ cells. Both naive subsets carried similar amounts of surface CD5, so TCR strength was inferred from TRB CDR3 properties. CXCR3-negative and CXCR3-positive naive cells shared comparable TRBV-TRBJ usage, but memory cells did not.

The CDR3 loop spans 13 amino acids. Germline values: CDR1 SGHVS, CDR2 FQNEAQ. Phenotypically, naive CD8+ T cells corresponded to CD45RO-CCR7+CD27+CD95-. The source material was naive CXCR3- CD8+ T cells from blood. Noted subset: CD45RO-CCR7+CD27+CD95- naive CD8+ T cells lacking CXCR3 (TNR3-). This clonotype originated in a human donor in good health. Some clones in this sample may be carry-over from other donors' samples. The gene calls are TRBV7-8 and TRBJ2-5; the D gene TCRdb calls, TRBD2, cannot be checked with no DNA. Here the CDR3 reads CASSPSGQETQYF.